These T cell receptor beta chains were read from a single sample in a study of T cells in Graves' hyperthyroidism and ophthalmopathy. TCRdb re-analysed the multiplex PCR reads in MiXCR, keeping a single row per CDR3 protein. This table holds roughly 250,000 distinct CDR3 sequences, around 20% found once. The sequenced sample consisted of blood. All receptors come from a man aged 25-45 years with Graves' ophthalmopathy. Both conserved end residues are part of each CDR3. D genes are given only for firm matches. Some rows mark clone size as missing; the rest say once, few, many or name a class of expanded clone.

J,length,D,size,V,CDR3,DNA
TRBJ2-1,13,TRBD2,few,TRBV19,CASSWTSVNEQFF,TGTGCCAGTTCTTGGACTAGCGTCAATGAGCAGTTCTTC
TRBJ2-3,14,TRBD2,few,TRBV18,CASSPLAGGNTQYF,TGTGCCAGCTCACCATTGGCGGGAGGGAATACGCAGTATTTT
TRBJ1-1,16,.,.,TRBV28,CASSFGPRSMNTEAFF,TGTGCCAGCAGTTTTGGCCCCAGGAGCATGAACACTGAAGCTTTCTTT
TRBJ2-7,14,.,many,TRBV19,CASSIAASNYEQYF,TGTGCCAGTAGTATAGCGGCTTCCAACTACGAGCAGTACTTC
TRBJ2-6,18,.,.,TRBV14,CASSQVAGSPSGANVLTF,TGTGCCAGCAGCCAAGTGGCAGGAAGCCCCTCTGGGGCCAACGTCCTGACTTTC
TRBJ1-2,14,TRBD1,many,TRBV20-1,CSASHLQGADGYTF,TGCAGTGCTAGCCACTTACAGGGGGCTGATGGCTACACCTTC
TRBJ2-3,12,.,few,TRBV29-1,CSVDMAGDTQYF,TGCAGCGTTGATATGGCGGGGGATACGCAGTATTTT
TRBJ2-6,16,.,.,TRBV11-1,CASSPEGFSGANVLTF,TGTGCCAGCAGTCCTGAAGGGTTCTCTGGGGCCAACGTCCTGACTTTC
TRBJ2-1,16,TRBD1,few,TRBV5-1,CASSLGGGLSYNEQFF,TGCGCCAGCAGCTTGGGAGGGGGCCTTAGCTACAATGAGCAGTTCTTC
TRBJ2-3,14,TRBD2,few,TRBV24-1,CATRGSGSADTQYF,TGTGCCACCAGAGGAAGCGGGAGTGCAGATACGCAGTATTTT
TRBJ1-2,11,.,.,TRBV2,CASSEPGYDTF,TGTGCCAGCAGTGAACCCGGTTACGACACCTTC
TRBJ1-1,14,.,many,TRBV3-1,CASSQEAPRPEAFF,TGTGCCAGCAGCCAAGAGGCCCCACGGCCCGAAGCTTTCTTT
TRBJ2-2,16,TRBD2,.,TRBV5-1,CASSFTSGTDTGELFF,TGCGCCAGCAGCTTTACTAGCGGGACCGACACCGGGGAGCTGTTTTTT
TRBJ1-4,15,TRBD1,.,TRBV4-2,CASSQHNRQGGKLFF,TGTGCCAGCAGCCAGCACAACCGACAGGGGGGCAAACTGTTTTTT
TRBJ2-3,15,TRBD2,few,TRBV30,CAWNLGSGITDTQYF,TGTGCCTGGAACCTGGGGAGCGGGATCACAGATACGCAGTATTTT
TRBJ2-2,16,TRBD2,.,TRBV7-6,CASSSGLAANTGELFF,TGTGCCAGCAGCTCAGGACTAGCGGCCAACACCGGGGAGCTGTTTTTT
TRBJ1-1,15,.,.,TRBV7-9,CASSLQSGRNTEAFF,TGTGCCAGCAGCTTACAATCCGGACGGAACACTGAAGCTTTCTTT
TRBJ1-1,18,TRBD1,many,TRBV11-3,CASSPRQGETEMNTEAFF,TGTGCCAGCAGCCCTAGACAGGGAGAAACAGAGATGAACACTGAAGCTTTCTTT
TRBJ2-7,15,TRBD1,many,TRBV27,CASQDRGRPSYEQYF,TGTGCCAGCCAGGACAGGGGGCGACCCTCCTACGAGCAGTACTTC
TRBJ1-1,14,.,many,TRBV2,CASSETGPNTEAFF,TGTGCCAGCAGTGAAACAGGCCCCAACACTGAAGCTTTCTTT
TRBJ1-2,14,.,many,TRBV28,CASSFGRLFSGYTF,TGTGCCAGCAGTTTCGGCAGGCTCTTTTCGGGCTACACCTTC
TRBJ2-2,14,.,.,TRBV28,CASRSRVTAGELFF,TGTGCCTCTAGGAGCAGGGTCACAGCCGGGGAGCTGTTTTTT
TRBJ2-7,20,TRBD1,.,TRBV24-1,CATRCWVIGQGVPVYYEQYF,TGTGCCACCAGATGTTGGGTCATCGGACAGGGAGTTCCCGTGTACTACGAGCAGTACTTC
TRBJ2-2,20,TRBD2,.,TRBV4-2,CASSRRIGPSGRANTGELFF,TGTGCCAGCAGCCGAAGGATCGGGCCTAGCGGGAGAGCGAACACCGGGGAGCTGTTTTTT
TRBJ1-3,15,.,.,TRBV12-3/TRBV12-4,CASSPGRTSGNTIYF,TGTGCCAGCAGTCCGGGACGTACCTCTGGAAACACCATATATTTT
TRBJ1-2,15,.,.,TRBV30,CAWRHSKGSKNGYTF,TGTGCCTGGAGACACTCCAAGGGGTCGAAAAATGGCTACACCTTC
TRBJ1-1,14,.,many,TRBV12-3/TRBV12-4,CASSPQGIRSEAFF,TGTGCCAGCAGTCCCCAAGGGATAAGATCTGAAGCTTTCTTT
TRBJ2-5,16,TRBD2,many,TRBV28,CASSSETSGAQETQYF,TGTGCCAGCAGCTCCGAGACTAGCGGGGCCCAAGAGACCCAGTACTTC
TRBJ2-7,13,.,.,TRBV5-6,CASSFGRRNEQYF,TGTGCCAGCAGCTTTGGCAGACGGAACGAGCAGTACTTC
TRBJ2-7,14,TRBD2,few,TRBV7-6,CASSLGGSIDEQYF,TGTGCCAGCAGCTTAGGCGGGAGTATCGACGAGCAGTACTTC
TRBJ2-1,16,TRBD2,.,TRBV28,CASSLNSGAGTNEQFF,TGTGCCAGCAGCCTCAATAGCGGGGCGGGGACGAATGAGCAGTTCTTC
TRBJ1-5,13,.,.,TRBV11-1,CASSRGLNQPQHF,TGTGCCAGCAGCCGGGGCCTAAATCAGCCCCAGCATTTT
TRBJ1-2,13,.,few,TRBV11-3,CASSSRINYGYTF,TGTGCCAGCAGCTCTCGGATTAACTATGGCTACACCTTC
TRBJ1-2,13,.,many,TRBV28,CASSSGSDYGYTF,TGTGCCAGCAGCTCGGGGAGCGACTATGGCTACACCTTC
TRBJ2-1,12,.,.,TRBV14,CASYSSAHEQFF,TGTGCCAGCTACTCCTCAGCACATGAGCAGTTCTTC
TRBJ2-7,14,.,.,TRBV9,CASSPREGRSWQYF,TGTGCCAGCAGCCCCAGAGAAGGGCGGAGCTGGCAGTACTTC
TRBJ2-1,13,.,many,TRBV7-8,CASSSKRSNEQFF,TGTGCCAGCAGCTCTAAGAGATCCAATGAGCAGTTCTTC